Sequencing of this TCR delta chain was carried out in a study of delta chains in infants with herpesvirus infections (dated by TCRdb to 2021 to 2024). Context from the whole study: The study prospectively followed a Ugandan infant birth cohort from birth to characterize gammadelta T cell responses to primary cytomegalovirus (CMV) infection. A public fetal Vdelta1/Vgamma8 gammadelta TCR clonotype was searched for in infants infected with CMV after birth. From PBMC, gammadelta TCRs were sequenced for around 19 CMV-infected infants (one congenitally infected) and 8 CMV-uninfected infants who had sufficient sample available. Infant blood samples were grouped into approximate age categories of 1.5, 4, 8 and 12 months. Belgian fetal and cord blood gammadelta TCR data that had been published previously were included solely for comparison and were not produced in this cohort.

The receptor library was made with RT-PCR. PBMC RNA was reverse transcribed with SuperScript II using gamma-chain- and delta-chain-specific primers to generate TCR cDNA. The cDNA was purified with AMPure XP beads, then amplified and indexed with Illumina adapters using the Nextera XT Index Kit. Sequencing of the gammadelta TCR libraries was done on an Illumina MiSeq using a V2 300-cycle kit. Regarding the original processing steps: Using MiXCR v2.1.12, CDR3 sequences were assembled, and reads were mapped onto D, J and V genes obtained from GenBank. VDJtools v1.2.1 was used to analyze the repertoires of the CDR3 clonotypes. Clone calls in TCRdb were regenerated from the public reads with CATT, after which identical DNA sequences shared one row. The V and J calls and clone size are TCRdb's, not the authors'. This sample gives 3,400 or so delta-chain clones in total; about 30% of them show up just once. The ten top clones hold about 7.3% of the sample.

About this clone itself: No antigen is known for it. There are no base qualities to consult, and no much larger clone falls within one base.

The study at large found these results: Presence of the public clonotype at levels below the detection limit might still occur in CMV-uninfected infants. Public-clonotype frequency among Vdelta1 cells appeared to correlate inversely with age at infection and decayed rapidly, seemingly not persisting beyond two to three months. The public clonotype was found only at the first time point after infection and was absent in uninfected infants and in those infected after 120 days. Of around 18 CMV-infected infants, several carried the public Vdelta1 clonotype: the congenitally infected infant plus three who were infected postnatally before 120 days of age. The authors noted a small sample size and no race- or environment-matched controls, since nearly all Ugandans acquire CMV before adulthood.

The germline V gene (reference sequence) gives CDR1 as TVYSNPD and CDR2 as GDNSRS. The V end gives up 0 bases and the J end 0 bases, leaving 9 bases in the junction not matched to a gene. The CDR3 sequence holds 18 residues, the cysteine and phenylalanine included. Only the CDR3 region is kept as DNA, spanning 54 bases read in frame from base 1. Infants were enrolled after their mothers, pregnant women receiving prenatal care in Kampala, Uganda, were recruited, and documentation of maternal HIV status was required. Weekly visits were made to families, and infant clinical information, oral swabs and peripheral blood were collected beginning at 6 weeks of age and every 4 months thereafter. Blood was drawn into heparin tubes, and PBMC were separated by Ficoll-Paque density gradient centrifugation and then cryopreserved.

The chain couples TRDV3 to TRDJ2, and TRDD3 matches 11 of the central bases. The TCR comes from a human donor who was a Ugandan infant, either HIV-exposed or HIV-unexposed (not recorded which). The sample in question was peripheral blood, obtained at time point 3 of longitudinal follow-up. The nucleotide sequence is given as TGTGCCTTTAGTGGGTACTGGGGGATAAAGCCTTTGACAGCACAACTCTTCTTT. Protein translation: CAFSGYWGIKPLTAQLFF.